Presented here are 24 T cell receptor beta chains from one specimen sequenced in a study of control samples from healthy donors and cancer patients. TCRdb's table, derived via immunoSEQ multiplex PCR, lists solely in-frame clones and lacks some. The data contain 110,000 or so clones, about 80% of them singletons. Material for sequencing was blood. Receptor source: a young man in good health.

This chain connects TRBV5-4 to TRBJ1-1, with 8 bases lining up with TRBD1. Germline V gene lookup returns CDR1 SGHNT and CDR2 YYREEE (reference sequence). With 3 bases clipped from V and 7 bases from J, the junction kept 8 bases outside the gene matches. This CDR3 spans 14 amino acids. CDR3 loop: CASSYRDRWNEAFF. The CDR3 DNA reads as TGTGCCAGCAGCTATCGGGACAGGTGGAATGAAGCTTTCTTT.

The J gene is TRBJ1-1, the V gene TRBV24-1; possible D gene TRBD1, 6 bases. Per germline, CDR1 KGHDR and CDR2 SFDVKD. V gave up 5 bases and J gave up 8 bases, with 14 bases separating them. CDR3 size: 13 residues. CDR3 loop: CATSGAWGAEAFF. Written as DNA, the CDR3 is TGTGCCACCAGTGGAGCATGGGGGGCAGAAGCTTTCTTT.

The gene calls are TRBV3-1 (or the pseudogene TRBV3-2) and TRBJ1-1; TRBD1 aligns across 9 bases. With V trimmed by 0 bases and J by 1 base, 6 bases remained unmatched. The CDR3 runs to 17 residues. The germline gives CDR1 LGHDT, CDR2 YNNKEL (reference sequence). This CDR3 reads CASSQETGGHENTEAFF. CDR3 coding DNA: TGTGCCAGCAGCCAAGAAACAGGGGGCCATGAGAACACTGAAGCTTTCTTT.

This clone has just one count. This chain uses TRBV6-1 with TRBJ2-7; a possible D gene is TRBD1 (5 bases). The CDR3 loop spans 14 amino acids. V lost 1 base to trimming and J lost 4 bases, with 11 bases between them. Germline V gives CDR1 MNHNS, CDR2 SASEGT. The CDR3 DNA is TGTGCCAGCAGTGAAGGCACAGGATTTTACGAGCAGTACGTC. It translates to CASSEGTGFYEQYV.

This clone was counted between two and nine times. The chain's CDR3 is CASSYHRERGYTF. CDR3 coding DNA: TGTGCCAGCAGCTACCACAGGGAGCGCGGCTACACCTTC. The J gene is TRBJ1-2, the V gene TRBV7-9, with D possibly TRBD1 on 6 matching bases. The CDR3 extends over 13 amino acids. CDR1 is SEHNR, CDR2 FQNEAQ, per germline (reference sequence). V shed 4 bases and J shed 8 bases, with 14 bases lying between them.

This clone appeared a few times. The chain's CDR3 is CASSGLQTSTDTQYF. The CDR3 DNA reads TGTGCCAGTTCTGGACTTCAAACTAGCACAGATACGCAGTATTTT. The J gene is TRBJ2-3, the V gene TRBV5-6; a possible D gene is TRBD2 (5 bases). Per the germline V gene, CDR1 is SGHDT and CDR2 is YYEEEE. Trimming left V 8 bases short and J 0 bases short, with 16 bases between. The CDR3 is 15 amino acids.

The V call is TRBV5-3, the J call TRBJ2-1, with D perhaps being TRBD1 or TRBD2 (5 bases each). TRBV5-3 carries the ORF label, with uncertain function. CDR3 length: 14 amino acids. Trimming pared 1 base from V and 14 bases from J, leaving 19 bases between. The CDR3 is CARSLPLSGQVEFF. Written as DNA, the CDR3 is TGTGCCAGAAGCTTGCCCCTCTCGGGGCAGGTTGAGTTCTTC.

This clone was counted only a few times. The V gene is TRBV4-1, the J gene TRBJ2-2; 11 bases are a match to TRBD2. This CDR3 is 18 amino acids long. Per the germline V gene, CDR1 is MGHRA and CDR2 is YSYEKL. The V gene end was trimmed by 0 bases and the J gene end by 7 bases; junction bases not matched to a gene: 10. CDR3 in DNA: TGCGCCAGCAGCCAAGATCAACTAGCGGGGGCTAGGGGCGGGGAGCTGTTTTTT. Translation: CASSQDQLAGARGGELFF.

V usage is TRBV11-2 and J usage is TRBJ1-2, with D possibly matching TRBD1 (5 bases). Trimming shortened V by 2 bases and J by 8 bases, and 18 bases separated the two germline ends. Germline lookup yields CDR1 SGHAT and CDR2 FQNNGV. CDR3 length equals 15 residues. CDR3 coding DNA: TGTGCCAGCAGCTTACGTTGGGCGGCGGGGGAGGGCTACACCTTC. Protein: CASSLRWAAGEGYTF.

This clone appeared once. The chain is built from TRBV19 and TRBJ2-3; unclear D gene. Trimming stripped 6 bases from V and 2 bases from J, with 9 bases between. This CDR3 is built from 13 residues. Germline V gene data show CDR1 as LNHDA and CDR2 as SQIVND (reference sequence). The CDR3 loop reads CASSPGPTDTQYF. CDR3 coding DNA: TGTGCCAGTAGCCCCGGGCCCACAGATACGCAGTATTTT.

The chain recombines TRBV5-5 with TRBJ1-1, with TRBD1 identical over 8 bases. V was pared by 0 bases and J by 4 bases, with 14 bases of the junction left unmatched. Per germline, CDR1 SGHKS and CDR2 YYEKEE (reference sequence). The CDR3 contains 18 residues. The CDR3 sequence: CASSLDLSGRGRGTEAFF. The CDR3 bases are TGTGCCAGCAGCTTGGACTTAAGCGGCAGGGGGCGAGGCACTGAAGCTTTCTTT.

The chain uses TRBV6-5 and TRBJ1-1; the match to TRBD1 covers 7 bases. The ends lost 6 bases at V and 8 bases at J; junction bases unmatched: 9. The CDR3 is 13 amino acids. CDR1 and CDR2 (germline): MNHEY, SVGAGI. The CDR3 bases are TGTGCCAGCAGCTTCGACAGGGTGTTGGAAGCTTTCTTT. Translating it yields CASSFDRVLEAFF.

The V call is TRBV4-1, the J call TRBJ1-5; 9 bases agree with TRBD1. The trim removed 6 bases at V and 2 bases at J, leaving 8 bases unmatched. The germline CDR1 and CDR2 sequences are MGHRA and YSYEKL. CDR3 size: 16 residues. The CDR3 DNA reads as TGCGCCAGCAGGACGGGACAGGGCCTTCGCAATCAGCCCCAGCATTTT. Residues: CASRTGQGLRNQPQHF.

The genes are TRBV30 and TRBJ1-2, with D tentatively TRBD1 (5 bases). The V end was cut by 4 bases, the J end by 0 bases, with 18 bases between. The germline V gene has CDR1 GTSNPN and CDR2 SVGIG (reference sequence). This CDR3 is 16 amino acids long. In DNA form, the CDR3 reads TGTGCCTGGAAATCTGGAGTGGTGGGACCTAACTATGGCTACACCTTC. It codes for CAWKSGVVGPNYGYTF.

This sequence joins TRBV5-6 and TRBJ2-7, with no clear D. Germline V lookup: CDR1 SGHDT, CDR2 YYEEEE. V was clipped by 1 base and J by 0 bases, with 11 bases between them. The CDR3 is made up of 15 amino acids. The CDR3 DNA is TGTGCCAGCAGCTTGTGGCAGTTAAGCTCCTACGAGCAGTACGTC. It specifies CASSLWQLSSYEQYV.

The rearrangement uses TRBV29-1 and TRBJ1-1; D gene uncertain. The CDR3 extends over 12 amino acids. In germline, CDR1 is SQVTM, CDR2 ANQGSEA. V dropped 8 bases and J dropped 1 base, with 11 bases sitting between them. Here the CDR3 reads CSSWAPNTEAFF. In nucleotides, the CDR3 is TGCAGCTCCTGGGCACCGAACACTGAAGCTTTCTTT.

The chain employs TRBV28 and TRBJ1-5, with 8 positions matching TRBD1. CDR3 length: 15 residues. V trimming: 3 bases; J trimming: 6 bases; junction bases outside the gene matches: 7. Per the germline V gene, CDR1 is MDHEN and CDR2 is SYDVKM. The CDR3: CASSFTQGAIQPQHF. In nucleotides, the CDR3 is TGTGCCAGCAGTTTCACCCAGGGGGCGATTCAGCCCCAGCATTTT.

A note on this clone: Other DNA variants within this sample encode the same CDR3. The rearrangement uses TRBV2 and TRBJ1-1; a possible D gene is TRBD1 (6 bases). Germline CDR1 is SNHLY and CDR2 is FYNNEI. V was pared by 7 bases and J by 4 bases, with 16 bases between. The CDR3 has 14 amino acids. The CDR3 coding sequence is TGTGCCAGCAATCCCGGCCCGGGGGCCACTGAAGCTTTCTTT. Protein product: CASNPGPGATEAFF.

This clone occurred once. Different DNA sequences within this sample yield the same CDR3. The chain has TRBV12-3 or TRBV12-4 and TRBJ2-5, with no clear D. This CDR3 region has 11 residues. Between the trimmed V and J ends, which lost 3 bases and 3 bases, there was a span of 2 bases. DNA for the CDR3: TGTGCCAGCAGTTTGAAAGAGACCCAGTACTTC. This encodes CASSLKETQYF.

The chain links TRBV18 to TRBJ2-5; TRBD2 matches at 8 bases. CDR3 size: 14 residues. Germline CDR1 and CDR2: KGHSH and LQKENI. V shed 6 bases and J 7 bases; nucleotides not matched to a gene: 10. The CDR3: CASSLQSSGATQYF. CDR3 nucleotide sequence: TGTGCCAGCTCTCTACAGAGTAGCGGGGCGACCCAGTACTTC.

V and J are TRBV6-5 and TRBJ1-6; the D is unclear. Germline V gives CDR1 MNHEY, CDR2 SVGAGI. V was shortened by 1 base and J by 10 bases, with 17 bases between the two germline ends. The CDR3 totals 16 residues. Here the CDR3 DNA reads TGTGCCAGCAGTTACTTTAAGAGACAAGGATCCTCACCCCTCCACTTT. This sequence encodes CASSYFKRQGSSPLHF.

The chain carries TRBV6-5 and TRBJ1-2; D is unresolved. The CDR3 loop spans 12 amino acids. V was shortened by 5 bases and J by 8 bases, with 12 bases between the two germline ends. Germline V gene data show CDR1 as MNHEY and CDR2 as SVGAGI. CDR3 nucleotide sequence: TGTGCCAGCAGTCCTCACCCCTTCGGCTACACCTTC. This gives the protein CASSPHPFGYTF.

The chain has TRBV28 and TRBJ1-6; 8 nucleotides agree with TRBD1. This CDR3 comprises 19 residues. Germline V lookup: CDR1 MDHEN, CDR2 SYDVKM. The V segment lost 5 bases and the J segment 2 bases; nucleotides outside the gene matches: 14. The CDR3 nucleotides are TGTGCCAGCAGTCCACAGGGGGACTCCTTCTCCCCCTATAATTCACCCCTCCACTTT. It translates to CASSPQGDSFSPYNSPLHF.

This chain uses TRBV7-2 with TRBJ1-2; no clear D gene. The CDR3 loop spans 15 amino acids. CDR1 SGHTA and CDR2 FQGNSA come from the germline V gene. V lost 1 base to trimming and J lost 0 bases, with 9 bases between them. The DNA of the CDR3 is TGTGCCAGCAGCTTAGGAGAGGGAGCTAACTATGGCTACACCTTC. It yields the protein CASSLGEGANYGYTF.